This T cell receptor beta chain is drawn from a study of shared clonotypes between healthy human individuals. Findings and limits, study-wide: Tissue TCR repertoires likely differ from these blood-only repertoires.

Turning to this clone: Its antigen is undetermined.

TCRdb's table, derived via immunoSEQ multiplex PCR, lists solely in-frame clones and lacks some. Of more than 550,000 clones listed, around 77% are singletons. This TCR was sampled from a woman between 25 and 40 years old in good health. The sequenced material came from memory CD4+ T cells sorted from blood. Subset reported: CD45RA-negative fraction.

The CDR3 protein is CASTGGRTNTQYF. CDR3 coding DNA: TGTGCCAGCACGGGCGGGAGAACTAATACGCAGTATTTT. The V gene is TRBV28, the J gene TRBJ2-3; 7 bases are a match to TRBD2. Trimming cost V 7 bases and J 7 bases; bases outside gene matches: 8. The germline CDR1 and CDR2 sequences are MDHEN and SYDVKM. This CDR3 is 13 amino acids long.